This TCR beta chain was profiled in a study of blood T cell repertoires in COVID-19. Clones were sequenced by immunoSEQ multiplex PCR, and TCRdb holds only the in-frame ones, with some missing. In the table there are some 270,000 clones, 65% to 85% of which are singletons. Comments on this clone: This CDR3 is also generated by other DNA sequences in the sample.

The sequence came from a woman aged 40 to 50 who had recovered from COVID-19. The material sequenced was peripheral blood.

The CDR3 loop is CASSKTGNYGYTF. CDR3 DNA: TGTGCCAGCAGCAAAACAGGGAACTATGGCTACACCTTC. The chain employs TRBV7-2 and TRBJ1-2; D is possibly TRBD1 (6 bases). This CDR3 is built from 13 residues. Deletions cut 5 bases from V and 2 bases from J, with 9 bases between. Germline V gene data show CDR1 as SGHTA and CDR2 as FQGNSA.